The 2 T cell receptor beta chains below all came from one sample that was sequenced in a study of blood T cell repertoires in COVID-19. The protocol was immunoSEQ multiplex PCR, while the TCRdb copy is restricted to in-frame clones and leaves out a portion. The sample has fewer than 250,000 clones; 83% are singletons. The sequenced sample consisted of peripheral blood. These receptors were taken from a human donor in a cohort sampled during active COVID-19.

As for this clone: A read error may produce the germline difference seen at one junction end. The CDR3 loop is CASSPTGTRNEDF. Written as DNA, the CDR3 is TGTGCCAGTAGTCCGACCGGGACAAGAAACGAGGATTTT. The chain recombines TRBV19 with TRBJ1-3; TRBD1 is a possible D gene (6 bases). This CDR3 region has 13 residues. The germline V gene has CDR1 LNHDA and CDR2 SQIVND (reference sequence).

This chain joins TRBV5-1 and TRBJ2-5; D may be TRBD1 (5 bases). The CDR3 has 13 amino acids. CDR1 SGHRS and CDR2 YFSETQ come from the germline V gene. The germline V and J ends were trimmed by 2 bases and 2 bases, with 7 bases remaining between them. CDR3 DNA sequence: TGCGCCAGCAGCTTACAGGTACAAGAGACCCAGTACTTC. This encodes CASSLQVQETQYF.